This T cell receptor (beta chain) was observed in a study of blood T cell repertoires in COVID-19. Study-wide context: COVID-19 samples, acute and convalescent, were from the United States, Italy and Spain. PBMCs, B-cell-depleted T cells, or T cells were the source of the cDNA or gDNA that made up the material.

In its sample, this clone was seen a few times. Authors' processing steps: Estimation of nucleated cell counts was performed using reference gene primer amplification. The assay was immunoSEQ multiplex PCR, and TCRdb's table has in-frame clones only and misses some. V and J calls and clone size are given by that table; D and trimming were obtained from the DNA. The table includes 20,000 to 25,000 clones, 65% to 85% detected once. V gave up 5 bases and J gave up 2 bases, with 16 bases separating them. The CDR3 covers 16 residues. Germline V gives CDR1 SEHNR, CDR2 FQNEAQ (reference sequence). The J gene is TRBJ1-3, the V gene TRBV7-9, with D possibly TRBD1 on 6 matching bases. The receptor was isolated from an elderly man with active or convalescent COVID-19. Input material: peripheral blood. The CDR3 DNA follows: TGTGCCAGCAGCACACATGGACAGACAACTGGAAACACCATATATTTT. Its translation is CASSTHGQTTGNTIYF.